The 14 T cell receptor beta chains in this list originate from one sample, sequenced in a study of cytomegalovirus exposure and HLA in healthy donors. Amplification used 60 Vbeta primers and 13 Jbeta primers. Profiling relied on immunoSEQ multiplex PCR, and the TCRdb table lists in-frame clones only, not all of them. The sample yields about 120,000 clones, 80% seen once. The sequenced material came from PBMCs. These receptors all come from a female donor in good health and CMV-seropositive.

This chain links TRBV5-4 with TRBJ1-4; perhaps TRBD1 as D (5 bases). Trimming took 0 bases from V and 0 from J, leaving 9 bases between them. Germline V gives CDR1 SGHNT, CDR2 YYREEE (reference sequence). This CDR3 is built from 16 residues. In nucleotides, the CDR3 is TGTGCCAGCAGCTTGGGTGGAGGGGCAACTAATGAAAAACTGTTTTTT. Translated: CASSLGGGATNEKLFF.

CDR3 sequence reads: CASSASVGEQYF. The CDR3 DNA reads TGTGCCAGCAGTGCGAGTGTCGGCGAGCAGTACTTC. The chain is built from TRBV2 and TRBJ2-7; D unresolved. Trimming removed 4 bases at V and 6 bases at J, with 10 bases between. In germline, CDR1 is SNHLY, CDR2 FYNNEI. The length of the CDR3 is 12 residues.

V gene TRBV7-2 combines with J gene TRBJ1-2; D gene ambiguous. V lost 1 base to trimming and J lost 1 base, with 7 bases between them. The CDR3 totals 14 residues. Germline V lookup: CDR1 SGHTA, CDR2 FQGNSA. The CDR3 here is CASSLEIVNYGYTF. In DNA form, the CDR3 reads TGTGCCAGCAGCTTAGAAATAGTTAACTATGGCTACACCTTC.

The chain uses TRBV13 and TRBJ1-6, with 7 bases lining up with TRBD1. The germline gives CDR1 PRHDT, CDR2 FYEKMQ (reference sequence). After removal of 5 bases from V and 3 bases from J, the junction contained 1 base not matched to a gene. The CDR3 extends over 14 amino acids. Here the CDR3 reads CASSGQVYNSPLHF. Here the CDR3 DNA reads TGTGCCAGCAGCGGACAGGTCTATAATTCACCCCTCCACTTT.

The V call is TRBV27, the J call TRBJ1-5; D remains unclear. The germline CDR1 and CDR2 sequences are MNHEY and SMNVEV (reference sequence). The CDR3 loop spans 13 amino acids. V was cut by 1 base and J by 5 bases, with 6 bases left in between. The CDR3 bases are TGTGCCAGCAGTTTATTGAGGTATCAGCCCCAGCATTTT. It is translated as CASSLLRYQPQHF.

The V and J genes are TRBV5-4 and TRBJ1-4; 12 positions agree with TRBD1. V lost 4 bases to trimming and J lost 7 bases; unmatched junction nucleotides: 5. Germline CDR1 and CDR2: SGHNT and YYREEE (reference sequence). The CDR3 runs to 15 residues. CDR3 loop: CASSPGQGASEKLFF. In nucleotides, the CDR3 is TGTGCCAGCAGCCCGGGACAGGGGGCAAGTGAAAAACTGTTTTTT.

The rearrangement links TRBV28 to TRBJ1-5, with D tentatively TRBD1 (6 bases). V lost 2 bases, J lost 9 bases, and 17 bases lay in between. The length of the CDR3 is 15 residues. Germline V CDR1 and CDR2: MDHEN, SYDVKM. CDR3 amino acids: CASSLTGTSAGPQHF. The CDR3, as DNA: TGTGCCAGCAGTTTAACAGGGACATCCGCGGGGCCCCAGCATTTT.

The chain carries TRBV7-3 and TRBJ1-2; D remains unclear. The ends were cut back, 5 bases at V and 8 bases at J, with 18 bases in the middle. This CDR3 is 14 amino acids long. Per the germline V gene, CDR1 is SGHTA and CDR2 is FQGTGA. The CDR3 sequence: CASSPADRRGGYTF. In DNA, the CDR3 is TGTGCCAGCAGCCCCGCGGATAGGCGAGGGGGCTACACCTTC.

The chain is built from TRBV5-1 and TRBJ1-3; D remains ambiguous. The V gene lost 2 bases and the J gene lost 2 bases, with 11 bases spanning the gap. The CDR3 has 15 residues. Germline V gene lookup returns CDR1 SGHRS and CDR2 YFSETQ. CDR3 nucleotides: TGCGCCAGCAGCTTAGAGAATTCTCCTGGAAACACCATATATTTT. It is translated as CASSLENSPGNTIYF.

The rearrangement joins TRBV29-1 to TRBJ1-2; 7 nucleotides match TRBD1. Germline assignment: CDR1 SQVTM and CDR2 ANQGSEA. The CDR3 contains 12 residues. V lost 7 bases to trimming and J lost 4 bases; unmatched junction nucleotides: 6. The CDR3 DNA is TGCAGCGCCGAGGGGGCCACCTATGGCTACACCTTC. Translating it yields CSAEGATYGYTF.

The chain couples TRBV9 to TRBJ1-2; maybe TRBD1 (5 bases). CDR1 is SGDLS and CDR2 is YYNGEE in the germline V gene. The germline V and J ends were trimmed by 7 bases and 2 bases, with 6 bases remaining between them. The CDR3 sequence is 11 residues long. The CDR3 loop is CASRGNYGYTF. The CDR3 nucleotides read TGTGCCAGCCGGGGGAACTATGGCTACACCTTC.

This clone is a singleton in its sample. This chain links TRBV13 with TRBJ1-3, with TRBD1 as a possible D gene (5 bases). The ends were cut back, 3 bases at V and 3 bases at J, with 12 bases in the middle. This CDR3 region has 15 residues. The germline V gene encodes CDR1 PRHDT and CDR2 FYEKMQ (reference sequence). DNA for the CDR3: TGTGCCAGCAGCTTCTATGCGGGGGTTGGAAACACCATATATTTT. It yields the protein CASSFYAGVGNTIYF.

This chain connects TRBV30 to TRBJ2-7; tentative D call: TRBD1 (6 bases). Per germline, CDR1 GTSNPN and CDR2 SVGIG (reference sequence). This CDR3 has 12 amino acids. The V gene lost 4 bases and the J gene lost 7 bases, with 14 bases spanning the gap. This CDR3 is CAWMGAPGEQYF. In DNA form, the CDR3 reads TGTGCCTGGATGGGGGCCCCGGGGGAGCAGTACTTC.

The V call is TRBV9, the J call TRBJ2-3; weak D call: TRBD1 (6 bases). The CDR3 is 15 residues long. The V and J ends lost 3 bases and 1 base respectively, with 12 bases between them. Germline V gene sequence: CDR1 SGDLS, CDR2 YYNGEE. DNA for the CDR3: TGTGCCAGCAGCGGGGCGACAGGACGCACAGATACGCAGTATTTT. Encoded protein: CASSGATGRTDTQYF.